One sample yielded the 25 T cell receptor beta chains listed below, sequenced in a study of lymphopenia after photon versus proton radiotherapy. Method: immunoSEQ multiplex PCR; TCRdb's copy keeps in-frame clones and lacks some. The sample lists about 30,000 clones; 87% were seen once. Source: peripheral blood, taken from a patient treated with proton-based radiotherapy. These receptors came from a woman aged 60-75 years with cholangiocarcinoma. Some clones in this sample may be carry-over from other donors' samples.

This chain joins TRBV18 and TRBJ2-6; D is ambiguous. CDR1 KGHSH and CDR2 LQKENI come from the germline V gene. V dropped 4 bases and J dropped 1 base, with 11 bases sitting between them. The CDR3 totals 16 residues. The CDR3 region is CASSLSRQSGANVLTF. The CDR3 region has the DNA TGTGCCAGCTCACTTTCGCGGCAGTCTGGGGCCAACGTCCTGACTTTC.

The V call is TRBV10-2, the J call TRBJ1-4; 10 bases align to TRBD1. CDR1 is WSHSY, CDR2 SAAADI, per germline. The CDR3 sequence is 14 residues long. V lost 8 bases to trimming and J lost 11 bases; unmatched junction nucleotides: 11. The CDR3, as DNA: TGCGCCAGCGGGGGGGGACAGGGGATTTGGAAACTGTTTTTT. Translating gives CASGGGQGIWKLFF.

The J gene is TRBJ1-2, the V gene TRBV27; D gene uncertain. Trimming took off 2 bases at V and 2 bases at J, with 6 bases between the two ends. CDR3 size: 13 residues. Per the germline V gene, CDR1 is MNHEY and CDR2 is SMNVEV (reference sequence). CDR3 residues: CASSLKENYGYTF. Here the CDR3 DNA reads TGTGCCAGCAGTTTAAAGGAAAACTATGGCTACACCTTC.

This rearrangement joins TRBV19 to TRBJ2-1; D not resolved. Germline V lookup: CDR1 LNHDA, CDR2 SQIVND (reference sequence). The length of the CDR3 is 16 residues. V was cut by 5 bases and J by 0 bases, with 14 bases left in between. Here the CDR3 DNA reads TGTGCCAGTAGTGGTACAAGACTGAGCTCCTACAATGAGCAGTTCTTC. Its protein is CASSGTRLSSYNEQFF.

This chain connects TRBV5-1 to TRBJ1-4; D not certain. This CDR3 has 13 residues. V was clipped by 0 bases and J by 5 bases, with 5 bases between them. Germline V CDR1 and CDR2: SGHRS, YFSETQ. This chain's CDR3 is CASSLGGNEKLFF. CDR3 coding DNA: TGCGCCAGCAGCTTGGGAGGGAATGAAAAACTGTTTTTT.

The chain has TRBV4-1 and TRBJ1-4; no clear D gene. The V gene lost 5 bases and the J gene lost 8 bases, with 15 bases spanning the gap. Germline values: CDR1 MGHRA, CDR2 YSYEKL. The CDR3 is 14 amino acids. Here the CDR3 reads CASSYLEAGEKLFF. The CDR3 coding sequence is TGCGCCAGCAGCTATTTAGAGGCGGGGGAAAAACTGTTTTTT.

CDR3 loop: CASSQAGYNEQFF. The CDR3 DNA follows: TGTGCCAGCAGCCAGGCGGGGTACAATGAGCAGTTCTTC. The J gene is TRBJ2-1, the V gene TRBV4-2; a possible D gene is TRBD2 (6 bases). V was trimmed by 3 bases and J by 4 bases, leaving 7 bases between them. This CDR3 contains 13 residues. The germline V gene encodes CDR1 LGHNA and CDR2 YNFKEQ.

This chain links TRBV29-1 with TRBJ2-1; D possibly corresponds to TRBD2 (6 bases). The V and J ends lost 6 bases and 6 bases respectively, with 21 bases between them. CDR1 and CDR2 (germline): SQVTM, ANQGSEA. The length of the CDR3 is 15 residues. The chain's CDR3 is CSVEGRWRTVNEQFF. The CDR3 DNA is TGCAGCGTGGAGGGAAGATGGCGTACCGTCAATGAGCAGTTCTTC.

The V and J genes are TRBV5-1 and TRBJ1-5, with a possible D match to TRBD1 (6 bases). The CDR3 extends over 14 amino acids. The V end lost 4 bases, the J end lost 4 bases, and 12 bases lay between the germline ends. CDR1 is SGHRS, CDR2 YFSETQ, per germline. For the CDR3, the DNA is TGCGCCAGCAGCCCCGGGACAACGAATCAGCCCCAGCATTTT. Translated, it gives CASSPGTTNQPQHF.

The chain carries TRBV6-5 and TRBJ1-1, with 7 bases lining up with TRBD1. This CDR3 contains 12 residues. Trimming removed 6 bases from V and 12 bases from J; junction bases left unmatched: 10. The V gene's germline CDR1 is MNHEY and CDR2 SVGAGI. The CDR3 DNA is TGTGCCAGCAGAAACCAGGGGGAACGGACTTTCTTT. This encodes CASRNQGERTFF.

This sequence joins TRBV2 and TRBJ2-7; D is unresolved. This CDR3 has 15 residues. Trimming left V 1 base short and J 0 bases short, with 10 bases between. Germline CDR1 and CDR2: SNHLY and FYNNEI. CDR3 coding DNA: TGTGCCAGCAGTGAAGATCGCAGAGACTCCTACGAGCAGTACTTC. It yields the protein CASSEDRRDSYEQYF.

The rearrangement joins TRBV18 to TRBJ2-3; D could derive from TRBD1 or TRBD2 (5 bases each). The CDR3 has 15 residues. Germline V gene lookup returns CDR1 KGHSH and CDR2 LQKENI. Trimming stripped 1 base from V and 10 bases from J, with 18 bases between. The CDR3 DNA sequence: TGTGCCAGCTCACCACAGATTTCGGAGGTGGGGGCGCAGTATTTT. It is translated as CASSPQISEVGAQYF. The whole variable domain, remainder taken from reference TRBV18 and TRBJ2-3, is NAGVMQNPRHLVRRRGQEARLRCSPMKGHSHVYWYRQLPEEGLKFMVYLQKENIIDESGMPKERFSAEFPKEGPSILRIQQVVRGDSAAYFCASSPQISEVGAQYFGPGTRLTVL.

The chain combines TRBV5-1 with TRBJ1-2; D ambiguous. Per germline, CDR1 SGHRS and CDR2 YFSETQ. This CDR3 spans 15 amino acids. The V and J ends lost 0 bases and 2 bases respectively, with 11 bases between them. The CDR3 DNA reads as TGCGCCAGCAGCTTGGATATGGGGTTGAACTATGGCTACACCTTC. Its translation is CASSLDMGLNYGYTF.

V gene TRBV29-1 combines with J gene TRBJ2-3; D not resolved. Per the germline V gene, CDR1 is SQVTM and CDR2 is ANQGSEA. The V end lost 4 bases, the J end lost 3 bases, and 11 bases lay between the germline ends. The CDR3 has 13 residues. The CDR3 coding sequence is TGCAGCGTTGGTCTGGGTTCGACAGATACGCAGTATTTT. Translation gives CSVGLGSTDTQYF.

V gene TRBV18 combines with J gene TRBJ2-1; D gene ambiguous. The germline V and J ends were trimmed by 6 bases and 2 bases, with 14 bases remaining between them. The CDR3 has 15 amino acids. Germline assignment: CDR1 KGHSH and CDR2 LQKENI. The CDR3 nucleotides read TGTGCCAGCTCCACGTGGGGTCGAACCTACAATGAGCAGTTCTTC. This sequence encodes CASSTWGRTYNEQFF.

This clone was counted a single time. This rearrangement joins TRBV14 to TRBJ2-7; D gene ambiguous. Germline values: CDR1 SGHDN, CDR2 FVKESK. The CDR3 runs 16 residues. Trimming took off 1 base at V and 0 bases at J, with 13 bases between the two ends. The CDR3 reads CASSQVGLRFSYEQYF. DNA of the CDR3: TGTGCCAGCAGCCAAGTAGGTCTCAGATTCTCCTACGAGCAGTACTTC.

As concerns this clone: A far larger clone lies a single base away; this is likely a read error. The rearrangement uses TRBV5-6 and TRBJ2-1; D is perhaps TRBD2 (5 bases). Trimming took off 4 bases at V and 6 bases at J, with 5 bases between the two ends. CDR3 length equals 11 residues. CDR1 SGHDT and CDR2 YYEEEE come from the germline V gene. CDR3 in DNA: TGTGCCAGCAGCGGGAGCAATGAGCAGTTCTTC. It encodes CASSGSNEQFF.

J is TRBJ1-4 and V is TRBV5-1; possibly TRBD1 for D (5 bases). The CDR3 totals 15 residues. The germline V gene has CDR1 SGHRS and CDR2 YFSETQ. V gave up 0 bases and J gave up 6 bases, with 12 bases separating them. The CDR3 DNA follows: TGCGCCAGCAGCTTGGGGCAGGGAGTGGATGAAAAACTGTTTTTT. Amino acid sequence: CASSLGQGVDEKLFF.

The rearrangement joins TRBV18 to TRBJ2-7, with TRBD1 identical over 9 bases. The junction had 5 bases not matched to a gene; V was cut back by 4 bases and J by 4 bases. The CDR3 contains 14 residues. CDR1 and CDR2 from the germline V gene are KGHSH and LQKENI. The CDR3 region is CASSLRTGEYEQYF. As DNA, the CDR3 is TGTGCCAGCTCACTACGGACAGGGGAGTACGAGCAGTACTTC.

The CDR3 here is CASREVRFYDTEAFF. CDR3 nucleotides: TGTGCCAGCAGGGAAGTGAGATTTTATGACACTGAAGCTTTCTTT. This chain links TRBV5-8 with TRBJ1-1, with D hard to call. In germline, CDR1 is SGHTS, CDR2 YDEGEE. V lost 5 bases to trimming and J lost 3 bases, with 17 bases between them. This CDR3 comprises 15 residues. The whole variable domain, remainder taken from reference TRBV5-8 and TRBJ1-1, is EAGVTQSPTHLIKTRGQQATLRCSPISGHTSVYWYQQALGLGLQFLLWYDEGEERNRGNFPPRFSGRQFPNYSSELNVNALELEDSALYLCASREVRFYDTEAFFGQGTRLTVV.

The gene calls are TRBV11-2 and TRBJ1-1; D is uncertain. In germline, CDR1 is SGHAT, CDR2 FQNNGV. This CDR3 is built from 14 residues. V gave up 1 base and J gave up 2 bases, with 8 bases separating them. CDR3 in amino acids: CASSLGSDNTEAFF. For the CDR3, the DNA is TGTGCCAGCAGCTTAGGATCAGACAACACTGAAGCTTTCTTT. The full variable domain, completed using reference TRBV11-2 and TRBJ1-1, is EAGVAQSPRYKIIEKRQSVAFWCNPISGHATLYWYQQILGQGPKLLIQFQNNGVVDDSQLPKDRFSAERLKGVDSTLKIQPAKLEDSAVYLCASSLGSDNTEAFFGQGTRLTVV.

This clone has only a few counts. In nucleotides, the CDR3 is TGTGCCAGCAGCTGGGCTAGCGGGGGTATTGAGCAGTTCTTC. Encoded protein: CASSWASGGIEQFF. The chain carries TRBV7-3 and TRBJ2-1; TRBD2 matches 10 bases. The trim removed 4 bases at V and 9 bases at J, leaving 6 bases unmatched. Germline V gives CDR1 SGHTA, CDR2 FQGTGA. The CDR3 extends over 14 amino acids.

V usage is TRBV6-6 and J usage is TRBJ1-4, with no clear D. Germline CDR1 MNHNY, CDR2 SVGAGI (reference sequence). This CDR3 comprises 12 residues. The germline V and J ends were trimmed by 9 bases and 0 bases, with 5 bases remaining between them. CDR3 region: CASQATNEKLFF. For the CDR3, the DNA is TGTGCCAGTCAGGCAACTAATGAAAAACTGTTTTTT.

V gene TRBV5-6 combines with J gene TRBJ2-2; D unclear. The ends were cut back, 1 base at V and 0 bases at J, with 4 bases in the middle. Germline-derived CDR1 and CDR2 are SGHDT and YYEEEE. This CDR3 spans 14 amino acids. The CDR3 DNA is TGTGCCAGCAGCTTGAAGCCGAACACCGGGGAGCTGTTTTTT. Amino acids: CASSLKPNTGELFF.

The chain employs TRBV25-1 and TRBJ2-1; 8 nucleotides align to TRBD2. The CDR3 is 15 amino acids. With 2 bases clipped from V and 2 bases from J, the junction kept 2 bases outside the gene matches. Germline V gene sequence: CDR1 MGHDK, CDR2 SYGVNS. The CDR3 here is CASSETSGPYNEQFF. DNA for the CDR3: TGTGCCAGCAGTGAAACTAGCGGACCCTACAATGAGCAGTTCTTC.